This T cell receptor (beta chain) was profiled in a study of CXCR3-negative and CXCR3-positive naive CD8 T cells. Study background: Each library held about 1.5 +/- 0.3 million TRB reads, 120 million to 150 million in total.

Findings and caveats of the study: Researchers report that CXCR3-positive naive cells carry more hydrophobic TRB CDR3s than CXCR3-negative naive cells. Naive CXCR3-positive and CXCR3-negative cells shared TRBV-TRBJ usage; memory cells diverged.

Concerning this clonotype itself: Its antigen is as yet unknown.

In preparing the TRB cDNA libraries, 5' RACE with UMI labels was used. TCRdb reprocessed the 5' RACE reads and keeps a single row for each CDR3 protein, giving no DNA. Here the sample table reports roughly 99,000 distinct CDR3 sequences. CDR1 SGHAT and CDR2 FQNNGV come from the germline V gene. The CDR3 runs 22 residues. The sequenced material came from naive CXCR3+ CD8+ T cells from blood. Subset of the sample: CD45RO-CCR7+CD27+CD95- naive CD8+ T cells expressing CXCR3 (TNR3+). The receptor was isolated from a human donor in good health. Some clones in this sample may be carry-over from other donors' samples. The chain joins TRBV11-2 to TRBJ1-4; TCRdb lists TRBD1, though no DNA is available to test this call. The CDR3 loop reads CASSSVRPESGQGSGPSEKLFF. Based on the CDR3 plus reference TRBV11-2 and TRBJ1-4, the full variable domain is EAGVAQSPRYKIIEKRQSVAFWCNPISGHATLYWYQQILGQGPKLLIQFQNNGVVDDSQLPKDRFSAERLKGVDSTLKIQPAKLEDSAVYLCASSSVRPESGQGSGPSEKLFFGSGTQLSVL.